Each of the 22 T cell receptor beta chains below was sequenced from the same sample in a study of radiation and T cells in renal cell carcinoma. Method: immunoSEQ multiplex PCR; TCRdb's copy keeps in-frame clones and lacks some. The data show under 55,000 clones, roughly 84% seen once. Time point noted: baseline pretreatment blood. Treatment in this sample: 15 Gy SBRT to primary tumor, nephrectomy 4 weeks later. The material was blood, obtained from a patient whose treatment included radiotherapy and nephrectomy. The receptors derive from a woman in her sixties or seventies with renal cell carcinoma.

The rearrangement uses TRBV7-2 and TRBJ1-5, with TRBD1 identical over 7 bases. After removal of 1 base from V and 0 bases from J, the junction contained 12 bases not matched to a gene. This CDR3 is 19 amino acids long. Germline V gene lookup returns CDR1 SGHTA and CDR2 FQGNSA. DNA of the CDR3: TGTGCCAGCAGCTTAGTGACAGGGACCGAGCGGTATAGCAATCAGCCCCAGCATTTT. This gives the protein CASSLVTGTERYSNQPQHF. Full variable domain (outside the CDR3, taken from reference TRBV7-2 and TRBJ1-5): GAGVSQSPSNKVTEKGKDVELRCDPISGHTALYWYRQSLGQGLEFLIYFQGNSAPDKSGLPSDRFSAERTGGSVSTLTIQRTQQEDSAVYLCASSLVTGTERYSNQPQHFGDGTRLSIL.

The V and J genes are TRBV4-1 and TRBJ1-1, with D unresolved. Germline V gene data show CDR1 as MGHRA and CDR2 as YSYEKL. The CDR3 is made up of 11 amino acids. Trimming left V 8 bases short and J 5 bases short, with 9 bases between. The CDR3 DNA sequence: TGCGCCAGCCGGGTGGGAACTGAAGCTTTCTTT. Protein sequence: CASRVGTEAFF.

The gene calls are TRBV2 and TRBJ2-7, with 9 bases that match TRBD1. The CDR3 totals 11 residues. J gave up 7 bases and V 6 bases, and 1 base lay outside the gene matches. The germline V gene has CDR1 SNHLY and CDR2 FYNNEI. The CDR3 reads CASRDRGEQYF. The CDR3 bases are TGTGCCAGCAGGGACAGGGGAGAGCAGTACTTC.

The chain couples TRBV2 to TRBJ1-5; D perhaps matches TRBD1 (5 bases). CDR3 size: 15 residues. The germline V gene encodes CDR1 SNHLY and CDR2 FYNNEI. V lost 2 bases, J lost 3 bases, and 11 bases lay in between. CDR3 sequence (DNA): TGTGCCAGCAGTGAATCCAGGGTATACAATCAGCCCCAGCATTTT. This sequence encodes CASSESRVYNQPQHF.

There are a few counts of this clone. For the CDR3, the DNA is TGTGCCAGCAGCCAAGATCATCAGGGGGCTCAGAAAGAGACCCAGTACTTC. It codes for CASSQDHQGAQKETQYF. This chain links TRBV14 with TRBJ2-5; 8 positions match TRBD1. The germline V gene encodes CDR1 SGHDN and CDR2 FVKESK. The CDR3 spans 17 residues. V lost 0 bases, J lost 3 bases, and 9 bases stayed unmatched.

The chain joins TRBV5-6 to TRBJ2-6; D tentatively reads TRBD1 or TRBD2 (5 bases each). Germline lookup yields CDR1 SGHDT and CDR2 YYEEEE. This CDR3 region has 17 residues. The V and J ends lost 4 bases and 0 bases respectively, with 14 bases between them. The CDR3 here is CASSLDIGASGANVLTF. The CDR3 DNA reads TGTGCCAGCAGCCTTGACATCGGGGCCTCTGGGGCCAACGTCCTGACTTTC. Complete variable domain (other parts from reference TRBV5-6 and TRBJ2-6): DAGVTQSPTHLIKTRGQQVTLRCSPKSGHDTVSWYQQALGQGPQFIFQYYEEEERQRGNFPDRFSGHQFPNYSSELNVNALLLGDSALYLCASSLDIGASGANVLTFGAGSRLTVL.

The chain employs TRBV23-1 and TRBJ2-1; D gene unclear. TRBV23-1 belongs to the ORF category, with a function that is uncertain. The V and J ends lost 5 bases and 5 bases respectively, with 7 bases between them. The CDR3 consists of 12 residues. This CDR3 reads CASSCGNNEQFF. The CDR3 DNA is TGCGCCAGCAGTTGTGGGAACAATGAGCAGTTCTTC.

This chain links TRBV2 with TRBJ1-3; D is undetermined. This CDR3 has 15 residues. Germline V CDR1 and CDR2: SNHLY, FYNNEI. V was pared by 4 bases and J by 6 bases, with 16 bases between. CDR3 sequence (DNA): TGTGCCAGCAGTGTAAGCCACGGAGAGGTAAACACCATATATTTT. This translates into CASSVSHGEVNTIYF. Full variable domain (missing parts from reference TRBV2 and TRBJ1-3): EPEVTQTPSHQVTQMGQEVILRCVPISNHLYFYWYRQILGQKVEFLVSFYNNEISEKSEIFDDQFSVERPDGSNFTLKIRSTKLEDSAMYFCASSVSHGEVNTIYFGEGSWLTVV.

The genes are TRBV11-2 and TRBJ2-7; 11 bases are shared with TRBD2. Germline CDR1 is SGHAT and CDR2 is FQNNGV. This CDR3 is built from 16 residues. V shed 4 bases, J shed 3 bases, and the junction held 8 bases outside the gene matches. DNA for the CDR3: TGTGCCAGCAGCTATAGCGGGAGGGCCTCCCTCTACGAGCAGTACTTC. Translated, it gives CASSYSGRASLYEQYF.

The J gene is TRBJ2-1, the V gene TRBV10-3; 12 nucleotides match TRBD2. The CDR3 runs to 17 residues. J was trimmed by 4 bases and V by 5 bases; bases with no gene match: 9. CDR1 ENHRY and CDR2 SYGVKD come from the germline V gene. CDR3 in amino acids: CAISFTSGGPGYNEQFF. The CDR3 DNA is TGTGCCATCAGTTTTACTAGCGGGGGGCCGGGGTACAATGAGCAGTTCTTC.

The CDR3 is CASSAGLAAYNEQFF. CDR3 DNA sequence: TGTGCCAGCAGCGCGGGACTAGCAGCCTACAATGAGCAGTTCTTC. The chain couples TRBV7-8 to TRBJ2-1, with 9 bases aligning to TRBD2. The trim removed 5 bases at V and 2 bases at J, leaving 4 bases unmatched. The CDR3 spans 15 residues. Germline CDR1 reads SGHVS; CDR2 reads FQNEAQ. The whole variable domain, filled in from reference TRBV7-8 and TRBJ2-1, reads GAGVSQSPRYKVAKRGQDVALRCDPISGHVSLFWYQQALGQGPEFLTYFQNEAQLDKSGLPSDRFFAERPEGSVSTLKIQRTQQEDSAVYLCASSAGLAAYNEQFFGPGTRLTVL.

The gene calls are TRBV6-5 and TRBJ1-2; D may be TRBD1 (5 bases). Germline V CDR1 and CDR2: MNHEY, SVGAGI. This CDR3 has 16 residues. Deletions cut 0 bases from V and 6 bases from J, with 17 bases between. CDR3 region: CASSYSKGRVDNGYTF. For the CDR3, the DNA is TGTGCCAGCAGTTACTCGAAGGGGAGGGTAGATAATGGCTACACCTTC.

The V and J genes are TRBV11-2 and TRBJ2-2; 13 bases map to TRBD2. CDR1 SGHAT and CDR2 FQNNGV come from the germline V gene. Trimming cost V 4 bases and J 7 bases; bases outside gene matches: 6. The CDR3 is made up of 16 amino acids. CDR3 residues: CASSSRLAGGGGELFF. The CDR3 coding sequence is TGTGCCAGCAGCTCAAGACTAGCGGGAGGAGGCGGGGAGCTGTTTTTT.

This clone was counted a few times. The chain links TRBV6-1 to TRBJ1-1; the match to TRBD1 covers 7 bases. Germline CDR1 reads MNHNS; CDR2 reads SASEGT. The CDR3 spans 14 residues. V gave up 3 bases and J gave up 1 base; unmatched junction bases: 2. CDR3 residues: CASSEGQWNTEAFF. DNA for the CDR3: TGTGCCAGCAGTGAGGGACAGTGGAACACTGAAGCTTTCTTT.

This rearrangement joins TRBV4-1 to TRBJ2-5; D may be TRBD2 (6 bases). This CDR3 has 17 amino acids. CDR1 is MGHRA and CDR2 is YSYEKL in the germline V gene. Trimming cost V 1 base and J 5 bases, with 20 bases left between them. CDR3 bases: TGCGCCAGCAGCCAAGGAAAGGGACTCCCTGGGTGGGAGACCCAGTACTTC. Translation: CASSQGKGLPGWETQYF.

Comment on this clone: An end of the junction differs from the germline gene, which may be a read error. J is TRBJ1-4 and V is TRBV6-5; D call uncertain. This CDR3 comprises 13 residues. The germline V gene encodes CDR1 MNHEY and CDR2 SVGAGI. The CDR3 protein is CASSYSKGRVRVF. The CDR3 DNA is TGTGCCAGCAGTTACTCGAAGGGCCGCGTGAGGGTTTTT.

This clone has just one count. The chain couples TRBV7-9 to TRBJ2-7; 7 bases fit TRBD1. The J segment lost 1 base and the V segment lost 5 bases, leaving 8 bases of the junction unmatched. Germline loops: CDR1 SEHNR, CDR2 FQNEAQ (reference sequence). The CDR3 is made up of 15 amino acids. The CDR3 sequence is CASSLSGQPSYEQYF. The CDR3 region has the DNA TGTGCCAGCAGCCTCTCGGGACAGCCTTCCTACGAGCAGTACTTC.

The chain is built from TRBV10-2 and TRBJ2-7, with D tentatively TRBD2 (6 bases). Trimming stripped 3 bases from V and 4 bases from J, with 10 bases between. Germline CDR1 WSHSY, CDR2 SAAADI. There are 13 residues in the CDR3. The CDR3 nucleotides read TGCGCCAGCAGTGAAACTGGGGGGTACGAGCAGTACTTC. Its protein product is CASSETGGYEQYF.

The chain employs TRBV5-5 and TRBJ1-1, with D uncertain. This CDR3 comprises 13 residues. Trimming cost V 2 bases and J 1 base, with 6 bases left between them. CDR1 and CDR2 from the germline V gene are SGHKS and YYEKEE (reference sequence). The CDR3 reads CASSLWENTEAFF. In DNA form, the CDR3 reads TGTGCCAGCAGCTTATGGGAGAACACTGAAGCTTTCTTT.

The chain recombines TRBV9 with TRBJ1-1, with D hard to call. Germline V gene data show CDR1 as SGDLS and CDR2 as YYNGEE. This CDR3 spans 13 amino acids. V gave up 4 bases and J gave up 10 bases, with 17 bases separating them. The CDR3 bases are TGTGCCAGCAGCCCCCACTCCGGAGAGGGAGCTTTCTTT. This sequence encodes CASSPHSGEGAFF.

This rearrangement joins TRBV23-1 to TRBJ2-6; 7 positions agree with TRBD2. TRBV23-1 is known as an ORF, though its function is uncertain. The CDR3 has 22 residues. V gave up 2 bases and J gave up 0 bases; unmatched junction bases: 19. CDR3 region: CASSQTGRDRGTPSSGANVLTF. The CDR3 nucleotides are TGCGCCAGCAGTCAAACGGGGAGGGATCGGGGGACGCCGAGCTCTGGGGCCAACGTCCTGACTTTC.

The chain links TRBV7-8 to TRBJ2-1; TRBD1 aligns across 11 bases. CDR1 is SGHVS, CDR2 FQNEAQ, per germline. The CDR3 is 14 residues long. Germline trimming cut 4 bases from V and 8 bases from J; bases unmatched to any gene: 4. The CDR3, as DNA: TGTGCCAGCAGCTCAGGACAGGGGGCACATGAGCAGTTCTTC. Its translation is CASSSGQGAHEQFF.